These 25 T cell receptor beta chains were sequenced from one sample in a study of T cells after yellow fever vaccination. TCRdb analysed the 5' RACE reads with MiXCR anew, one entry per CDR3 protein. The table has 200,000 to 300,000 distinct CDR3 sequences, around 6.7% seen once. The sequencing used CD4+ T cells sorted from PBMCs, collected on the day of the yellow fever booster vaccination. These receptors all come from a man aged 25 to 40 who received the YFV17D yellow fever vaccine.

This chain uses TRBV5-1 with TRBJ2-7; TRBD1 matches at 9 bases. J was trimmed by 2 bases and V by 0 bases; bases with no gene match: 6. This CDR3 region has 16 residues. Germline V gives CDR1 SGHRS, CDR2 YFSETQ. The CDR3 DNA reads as TGCGCCAGCAGCTTGGCCGGGACAGGGATCGCCTACGAGCAGTACTTC. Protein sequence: CASSLAGTGIAYEQYF.

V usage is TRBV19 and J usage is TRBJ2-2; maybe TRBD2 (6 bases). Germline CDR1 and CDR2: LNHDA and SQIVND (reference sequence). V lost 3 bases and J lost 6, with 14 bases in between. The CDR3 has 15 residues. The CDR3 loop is CASSITSSMSGELFF. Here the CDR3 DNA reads TGTGCCAGTAGTATCACTAGCTCAATGTCCGGGGAGCTGTTTTTT. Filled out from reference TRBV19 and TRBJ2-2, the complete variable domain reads DGGITQSPKYLFRKEGQNVTLSCEQNLNHDAMYWYRQDPGQGLRLIYYSQIVNDFQKGDIAEGYSVSREKKESFPLTVTSAQKNPTAFYLCASSITSSMSGELFFGEGSRLTVL.

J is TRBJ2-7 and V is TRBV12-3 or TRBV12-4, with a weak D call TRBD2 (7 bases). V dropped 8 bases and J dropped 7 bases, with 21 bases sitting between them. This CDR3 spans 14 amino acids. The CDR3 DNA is TGTGCCAGCGGAGTACGGGGGGCAGGGAGGGAGCAGTACTTC. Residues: CASGVRGAGREQYF.

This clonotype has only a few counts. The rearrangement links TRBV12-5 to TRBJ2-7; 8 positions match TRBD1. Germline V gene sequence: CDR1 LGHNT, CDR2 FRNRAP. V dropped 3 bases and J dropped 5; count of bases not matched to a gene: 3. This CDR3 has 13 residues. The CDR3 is CASGFQGADEQYF. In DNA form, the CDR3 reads TGTGCTAGTGGTTTTCAGGGGGCCGACGAGCAGTACTTC. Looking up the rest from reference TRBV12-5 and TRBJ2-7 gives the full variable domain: DARVTQTPRHKVTEMGQEVTMRCQPILGHNTVFWYRQTMMQGLELLAYFRNRAPLDDSGMPKDRFSAEMPDATLATLKIQPSEPRDSAVYFCASGFQGADEQYFGPGTRLTVT.

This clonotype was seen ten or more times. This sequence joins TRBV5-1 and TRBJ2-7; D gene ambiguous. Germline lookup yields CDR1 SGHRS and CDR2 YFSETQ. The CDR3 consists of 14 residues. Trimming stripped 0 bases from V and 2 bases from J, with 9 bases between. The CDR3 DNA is TGCGCCAGCAGCTTGGTTAGCCAGACCTACGAGCAGTACTTC. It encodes CASSLVSQTYEQYF.

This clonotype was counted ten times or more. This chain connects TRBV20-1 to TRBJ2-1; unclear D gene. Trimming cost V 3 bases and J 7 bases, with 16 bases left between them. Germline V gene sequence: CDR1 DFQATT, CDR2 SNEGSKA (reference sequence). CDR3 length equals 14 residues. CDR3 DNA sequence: TGCAGTGCTAGCGAAGGCCCGATGGGGAATGAGCAGTTCTTC. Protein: CSASEGPMGNEQFF.

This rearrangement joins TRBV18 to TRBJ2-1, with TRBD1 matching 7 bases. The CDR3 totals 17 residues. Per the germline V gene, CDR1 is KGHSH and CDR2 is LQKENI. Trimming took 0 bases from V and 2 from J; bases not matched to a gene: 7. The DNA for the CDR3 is TGTGCCAGCTCACCACCCAAAATGGGGACAGCCTACAATGAGCAGTTCTTC. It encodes CASSPPKMGTAYNEQFF.

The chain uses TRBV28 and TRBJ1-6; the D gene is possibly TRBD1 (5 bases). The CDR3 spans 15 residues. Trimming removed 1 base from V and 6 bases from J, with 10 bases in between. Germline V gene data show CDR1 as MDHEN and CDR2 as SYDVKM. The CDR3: CASSLFQGGNSPLHF. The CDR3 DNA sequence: TGTGCCAGCAGTTTATTTCAGGGAGGTAATTCACCCCTCCACTTT. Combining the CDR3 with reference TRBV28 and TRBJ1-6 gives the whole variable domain DVKVTQSSRYLVKRTGEKVFLECVQDMDHENMFWYRQDPGLGLRLIYFSYDVKMKEKGDIPEGYSVSREKKERFSLILESASTNQTSMYLCASSLFQGGNSPLHFGNGTRLTVT.

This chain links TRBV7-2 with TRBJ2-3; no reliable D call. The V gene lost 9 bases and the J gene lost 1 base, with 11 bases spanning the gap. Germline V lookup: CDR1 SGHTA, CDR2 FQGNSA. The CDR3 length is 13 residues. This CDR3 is CARRFEGTDTQYF. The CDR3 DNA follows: TGTGCCAGAAGATTCGAGGGCACAGATACGCAGTATTTT. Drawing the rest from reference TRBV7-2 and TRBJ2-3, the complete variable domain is GAGVSQSPSNKVTEKGKDVELRCDPISGHTALYWYRQSLGQGLEFLIYFQGNSAPDKSGLPSDRFSAERTGGSVSTLTIQRTQQEDSAVYLCARRFEGTDTQYFGPGTRLTVL.

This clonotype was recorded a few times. CDR3: CASSLNRAGGGLNEQFF. CDR3 DNA: TGTGCCAGCAGCTTAAATCGAGCGGGAGGAGGTCTTAATGAGCAGTTCTTC. This sequence joins TRBV3-1 and TRBJ2-1; TRBD2 matches 9 bases. The CDR3 consists of 17 residues. Unmatched junction bases numbered 15, after V lost 5 bases and J lost 7 bases. In germline, CDR1 is LGHDT, CDR2 YNNKEL (reference sequence).

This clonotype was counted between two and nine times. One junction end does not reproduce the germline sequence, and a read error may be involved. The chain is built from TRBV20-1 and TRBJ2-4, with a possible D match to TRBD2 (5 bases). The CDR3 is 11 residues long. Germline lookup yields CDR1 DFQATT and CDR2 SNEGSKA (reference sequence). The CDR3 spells CSASRRGFWHF. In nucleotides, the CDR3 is TGCAGTGCTAGCCGCAGAGGGTTCTGGCACTTC.

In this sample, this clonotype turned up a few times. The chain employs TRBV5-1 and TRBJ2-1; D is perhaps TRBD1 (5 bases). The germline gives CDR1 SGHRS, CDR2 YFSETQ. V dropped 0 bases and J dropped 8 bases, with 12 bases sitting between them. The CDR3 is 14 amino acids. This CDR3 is CASSLGQNVHEQFF. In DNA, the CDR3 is TGCGCCAGCAGCTTGGGACAGAATGTCCATGAGCAGTTCTTC.

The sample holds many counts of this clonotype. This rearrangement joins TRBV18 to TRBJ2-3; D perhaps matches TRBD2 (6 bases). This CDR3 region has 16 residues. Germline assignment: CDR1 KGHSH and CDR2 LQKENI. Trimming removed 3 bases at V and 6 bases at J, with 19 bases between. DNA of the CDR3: TGTGCCAGCTCACCCCTACCGGGAGCGGACCCCGATACGCAGTATTTT. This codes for CASSPLPGADPDTQYF.

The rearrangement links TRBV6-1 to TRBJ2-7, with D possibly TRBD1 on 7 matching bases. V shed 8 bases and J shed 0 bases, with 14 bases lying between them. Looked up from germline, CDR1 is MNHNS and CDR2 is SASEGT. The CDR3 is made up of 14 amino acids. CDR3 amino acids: CASGGGGGSYEQYF. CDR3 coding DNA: TGTGCCAGCGGAGGGGGCGGAGGCTCCTACGAGCAGTACTTC.

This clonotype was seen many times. This chain's CDR3 is CASSPDRAPLSEQYF. CDR3 sequence (DNA): TGTGCCAGCAGCCCTGACAGGGCCCCTTTGAGCGAGCAGTACTTC. The J gene is TRBJ2-7, the V gene TRBV6-1; TRBD1 matches 7 bases. Germline loops: CDR1 MNHNS, CDR2 SASEGT. Germline trimming cut 6 bases from V and 6 bases from J; bases unmatched to any gene: 14. CDR3 length equals 15 residues.

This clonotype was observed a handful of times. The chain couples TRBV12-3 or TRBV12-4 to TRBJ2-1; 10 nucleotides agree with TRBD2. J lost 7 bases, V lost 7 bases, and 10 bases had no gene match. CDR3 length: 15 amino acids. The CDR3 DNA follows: TGTGCCAGCAATCCTAGCGGGAGTTGGGGGAATGAGCAGTTCTTC. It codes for CASNPSGSWGNEQFF.

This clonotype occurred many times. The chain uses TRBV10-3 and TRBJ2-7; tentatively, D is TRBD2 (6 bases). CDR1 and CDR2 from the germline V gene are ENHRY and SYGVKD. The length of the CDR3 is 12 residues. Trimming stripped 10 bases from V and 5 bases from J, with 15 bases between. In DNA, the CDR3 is TGTGCCACCGCCCAGGCGGGAAACGAGCAGTACTTC. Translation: CATAQAGNEQYF.

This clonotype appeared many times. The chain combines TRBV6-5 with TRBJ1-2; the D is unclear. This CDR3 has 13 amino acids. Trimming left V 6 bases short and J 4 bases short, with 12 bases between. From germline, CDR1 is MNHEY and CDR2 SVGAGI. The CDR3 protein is CASSNQKRYGYTF. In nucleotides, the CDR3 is TGTGCCAGCAGCAACCAAAAGCGCTATGGCTACACCTTC.

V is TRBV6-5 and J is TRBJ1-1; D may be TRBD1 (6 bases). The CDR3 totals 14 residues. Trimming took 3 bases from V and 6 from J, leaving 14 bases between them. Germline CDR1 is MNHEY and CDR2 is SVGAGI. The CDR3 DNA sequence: TGTGCCAGCAGTTATCGCCGGGGGCCGGCTGAAGCTTTCTTT. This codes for CASSYRRGPAEAFF.

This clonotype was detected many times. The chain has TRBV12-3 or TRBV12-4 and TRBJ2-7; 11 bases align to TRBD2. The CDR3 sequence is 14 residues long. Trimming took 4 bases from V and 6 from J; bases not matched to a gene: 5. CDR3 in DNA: TGTGCCAGCAGTTCTACTAGCGGGAGATCCGAGCAGTACTTC. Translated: CASSSTSGRSEQYF.

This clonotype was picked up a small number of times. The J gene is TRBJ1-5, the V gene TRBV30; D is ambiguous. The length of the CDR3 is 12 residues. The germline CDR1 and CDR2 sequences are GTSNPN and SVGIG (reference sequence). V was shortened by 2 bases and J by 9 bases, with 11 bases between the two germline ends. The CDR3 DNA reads TGTGCCTGGAGTCGAGGCTTGGGGCCCCAGCATTTT. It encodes CAWSRGLGPQHF. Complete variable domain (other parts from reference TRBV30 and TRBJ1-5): SQTIHQWPATLVQPVGSPLSLECTVEGTSNPNLYWYRQAAGRGLQLLFYSVGIGQISSEVPQNLSASRPQDRQFILSSKKLLLSDSGFYLCAWSRGLGPQHFGDGTRLSIL.

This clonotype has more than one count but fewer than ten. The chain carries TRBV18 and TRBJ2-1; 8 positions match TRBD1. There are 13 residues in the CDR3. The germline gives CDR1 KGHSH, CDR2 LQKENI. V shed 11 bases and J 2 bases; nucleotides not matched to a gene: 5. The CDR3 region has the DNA TGTGCCTCCCAGGGGGCCGCCTACAATGAGCAGTTCTTC. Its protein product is CASQGAAYNEQFF.

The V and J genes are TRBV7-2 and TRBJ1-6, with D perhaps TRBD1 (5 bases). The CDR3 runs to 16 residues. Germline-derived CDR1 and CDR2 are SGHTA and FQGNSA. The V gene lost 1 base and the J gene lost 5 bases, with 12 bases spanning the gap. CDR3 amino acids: CASSLGAGYNNSPLHF. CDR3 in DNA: TGTGCCAGCAGCTTAGGGGCAGGGTATAATAATTCACCCCTCCACTTT.

This CDR3 reads CAWSVSRLSRMNTEAFF. CDR3 bases: TGTGCCTGGAGTGTATCCCGGCTATCCCGGATGAACACTGAAGCTTTCTTT. This chain joins TRBV30 and TRBJ1-1, with D hard to call. This CDR3 region has 17 residues. V dropped 0 bases and J dropped 0 bases, with 17 bases sitting between them. Germline V gene sequence: CDR1 GTSNPN, CDR2 SVGIG (reference sequence). Together with reference TRBV30 and TRBJ1-1, the CDR3 gives the full variable domain: SQTIHQWPATLVQPVGSPLSLECTVEGTSNPNLYWYRQAAGRGLQLLFYSVGIGQISSEVPQNLSASRPQDRQFILSSKKLLLSDSGFYLCAWSVSRLSRMNTEAFFGQGTRLTVV.

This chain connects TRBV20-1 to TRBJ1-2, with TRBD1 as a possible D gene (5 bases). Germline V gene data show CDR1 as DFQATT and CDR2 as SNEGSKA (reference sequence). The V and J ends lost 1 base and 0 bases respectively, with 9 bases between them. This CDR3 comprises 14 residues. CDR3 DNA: TGCAGTGCTAGAGTGGGGCGAGCTAACTATGGCTACACCTTC. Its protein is CSARVGRANYGYTF.